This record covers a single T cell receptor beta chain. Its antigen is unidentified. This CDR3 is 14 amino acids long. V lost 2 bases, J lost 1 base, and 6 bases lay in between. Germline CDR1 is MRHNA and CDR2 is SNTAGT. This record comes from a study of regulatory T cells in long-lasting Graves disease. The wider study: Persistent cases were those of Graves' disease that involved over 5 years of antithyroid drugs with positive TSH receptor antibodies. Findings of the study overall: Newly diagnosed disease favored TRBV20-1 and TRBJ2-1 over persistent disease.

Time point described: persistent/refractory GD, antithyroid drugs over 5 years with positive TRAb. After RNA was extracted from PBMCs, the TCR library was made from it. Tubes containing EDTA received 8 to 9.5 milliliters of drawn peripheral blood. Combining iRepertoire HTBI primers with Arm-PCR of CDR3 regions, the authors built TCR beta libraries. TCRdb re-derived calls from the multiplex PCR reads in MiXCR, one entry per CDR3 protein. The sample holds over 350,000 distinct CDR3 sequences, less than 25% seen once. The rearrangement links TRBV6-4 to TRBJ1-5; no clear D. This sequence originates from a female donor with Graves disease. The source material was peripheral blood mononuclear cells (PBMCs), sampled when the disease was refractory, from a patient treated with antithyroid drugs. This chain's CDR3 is CASSDVSSNQPQHF. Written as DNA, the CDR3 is TGTGCCAGCAGTGACGTCTCGAGCAATCAGCCCCAGCATTTT.